Here is one T cell receptor (beta chain) with its context. Its target is not known. This sample is drawn from a study of shared clonotypes between healthy human individuals. General study points: An effect of sequencing depth on clonotype sharing among donors was expected. The small donor group covered limited genetic and exposure diversity.

Evenly divided among several immunoSEQ plates was the genomic DNA of each subset. TCRdb's table, derived via immunoSEQ multiplex PCR, lists solely in-frame clones and lacks some. This table has 2 million to 2.5 million clones, about 95% appearing once. Positive CCR7 selection of CD45RO-negative cells yielded the naive CD8 cells, and terminally differentiated effector memory CD45RA+ cells were excluded. The germline V gene encodes CDR1 MGHRA and CDR2 YSYEKL. The CDR3 runs 14 residues. Trimming stripped 1 base from V and 9 bases from J, with 15 bases between. The rearrangement links TRBV4-1 to TRBJ1-1; D not certain. Source material: naive CD8+ T cells sorted from blood. The TCR was taken from a man between 18 and 29 years old in good health. The DNA of the CDR3 is TGCGCCAGCAGCCAAGTATTCGATCCCAGGCAAGCTTTCTTT. It encodes CASSQVFDPRQAFF.